This is a list of T cell receptor beta chains from one sample in a study of identical twins. TCRdb passed the 5' RACE reads through MiXCR, listing each CDR3 protein once. The table includes roughly 1,500,000 distinct CDR3 sequences, 32% detected once. Sequenced: cord blood. The receptors originated from a newborn girl in good health. Both conserved end residues are part of each CDR3. Part of the rows lack a size; the others show once, few, many or a class for expanded clones.

CDR3: CATKPLAGWAYNEQFF; size: NA; V: TRBV5-1
CDR3: CASSQELLAGHYEQYF; size: many; V: TRBV3-1
CDR3: CASSLETSGRRSSYEQYF; size: many; V: TRBV5-1
CDR3: CSVLEGSDTQYF; size: NA; V: TRBV20-1
CDR3: CASSLGGRAVNIQYF; size: NA; V: TRBV7-8
CDR3: CASSHVGKFYEQYF; size: few; V: TRBV11-2
CDR3: CSARARVTTEAFF; size: few; V: TRBV20-1
CDR3: CSAPPGTGGNEQFF; size: NA; V: TRBV20-1
CDR3: CASSLALGGGGKNIQYF; size: few; V: TRBV12-3/TRBV12-4
CDR3: CSARDASGVNEKLFF; size: NA; V: TRBV20-1
CDR3: CASSLTRSYGYTF; size: many; V: TRBV12-3/TRBV12-4
CDR3: CASSPRVLNTGELFF; size: few; V: TRBV7-9
CDR3: CSVEPPDRPSGANVLTF; size: few; V: TRBV29-1
CDR3: CASSLVDRFTEAFF; size: NA; V: TRBV5-6
CDR3: CASSRTVLGYTF; size: many; V: TRBV6-6
CDR3: CASSPGTRLQETQYF; size: NA; V: TRBV11-2
CDR3: CASRKTTLVDEQYF; size: NA; V: TRBV6-2/TRBV6-3
CDR3: CASTRGALSVYNEQFF; size: few; V: TRBV12-3/TRBV12-4
CDR3: CAIRIDRSDYGYTF; size: few; V: TRBV10-3
CDR3: CAISESTVGSYNSPLHF; size: few; V: TRBV10-3
CDR3: CASSRNRGRSEKLFF; size: NA; V: TRBV14
CDR3: CSARATALHRYGYTF; size: NA; V: TRBV20-1